These 24 T cell receptor beta chains share one sample of origin, sequenced in a study of T-cell memory formation after mild COVID-19. A single record per CDR3 protein comes from TCRdb applying MiXCR to the 5' RACE reads. This table has 450,000 to 650,000 distinct CDR3 sequences, 15% to 20% appearing once. Sequencing was carried out using PBMCs or a T cell subset sorted from them (not recorded which). The receptors originated from an adult woman who had mild COVID-19 (a few samples of this study predate the infection). Cell type and time point are not known.

V is TRBV24-1 and J is TRBJ2-3; D is ambiguous. Germline V gene lookup returns CDR1 KGHDR and CDR2 SFDVKD. The V and J ends lost 4 bases and 8 bases respectively, with 12 bases between them. This CDR3 comprises 13 residues. DNA for the CDR3: TGTGCCACCAGTGACGGGCCCGCGCCTACGCAGTATTTT. As protein: CATSDGPAPTQYF.

By share, this clonotype counts as medium-sized. The chain couples TRBV5-5 to TRBJ2-5; D gene unclear. V dropped 5 bases and J dropped 1 base, with 15 bases sitting between them. The germline V gene has CDR1 SGHKS and CDR2 YYEKEE (reference sequence). The CDR3 runs to 15 residues. CDR3 bases: TGTGCCAGCAGTACCCCCGGGCGGTCCCAAGAGACCCAGTACTTC. It codes for CASSTPGRSQETQYF.

The chain carries TRBV5-1 and TRBJ1-1; D gene unclear. The CDR3 extends over 14 amino acids. CDR1 and CDR2 from the germline V gene are SGHRS and YFSETQ. With 1 base removed from V and 2 bases from J, the gap between germline ends came to 9 bases. In DNA form, the CDR3 reads TGCGCCAGCAGCTTGAAGGAGCCTAACACTGAAGCTTTCTTT. It translates to CASSLKEPNTEAFF.

The V call is TRBV7-6, the J call TRBJ2-5, with D perhaps TRBD1 or TRBD2 (5 bases each). V lost 1 base to trimming and J lost 5 bases, with 11 bases between them. Germline-derived CDR1 and CDR2 are SGHVS and FNYEAQ. CDR3 length: 14 amino acids. The CDR3: CASSLDWGYETQYF. The CDR3 nucleotides read TGTGCCAGCAGCTTAGATTGGGGGTATGAGACCCAGTACTTC.

The chain is built from TRBV24-1 and TRBJ2-3; TRBD2 agrees at 9 bases. CDR1 is KGHDR, CDR2 SFDVKD, per germline. The CDR3 covers 15 residues. With 5 bases clipped from V and 5 bases from J, the junction kept 7 bases outside the gene matches. The chain's CDR3 is CATSGSGSSGDTQYF. The CDR3 nucleotides are TGTGCCACCAGTGGTAGCGGGAGTAGTGGAGATACGCAGTATTTT.

Only a few counts were recorded for this clonotype. This chain uses TRBV28 with TRBJ1-2, with D uncertain. The CDR3 covers 11 residues. CDR1 MDHEN and CDR2 SYDVKM come from the germline V gene. V dropped 4 bases and J dropped 5 bases, with 5 bases sitting between them. This CDR3 reads CASSYQYGYTF. The CDR3 nucleotides read TGTGCCAGCAGTTACCAGTATGGCTACACCTTC.

The V and J genes are TRBV7-9 and TRBJ1-2; 7 bases are a match to TRBD1. The CDR3 totals 18 residues. V was clipped by 4 bases and J by 4 bases; unmatched bases: 18. Germline CDR1 is SEHNR and CDR2 is FQNEAQ (reference sequence). The CDR3 here is CASSYTPGTAPRGYGYTF. Written as DNA, the CDR3 is TGTGCCAGCAGCTATACACCCGGGACAGCCCCTAGGGGCTATGGCTACACCTTC.

This clonotype has a handful of counts. The chain employs TRBV4-1 and TRBJ2-7; tentatively, D is TRBD1 (7 bases). The CDR3 loop spans 17 amino acids. The V gene's germline CDR1 is MGHRA and CDR2 YSYEKL. V lost 3 bases and J 9 bases, leaving 27 bases between the germline ends. In DNA, the CDR3 is TGCGCCAGCAGCCACCGCTGGAGGGACAGAGACGCCAATGGGCAGTACTTC. Translation gives CASSHRWRDRDANGQYF.

The chain carries TRBV19 and TRBJ2-7; D gene uncertain. The germline V gene has CDR1 LNHDA and CDR2 SQIVND (reference sequence). V was pared by 3 bases and J by 3 bases, with 9 bases between. CDR3 length equals 13 residues. In nucleotides, the CDR3 is TGTGCCAGTAGTATGGGTGGAGTCTACGAGCAGTACTTC. As protein: CASSMGGVYEQYF.

This clonotype showed up just a few times. The rearrangement links TRBV24-1 to TRBJ2-1, with a weak D call TRBD1 (6 bases). Trimming took 6 bases from V and 4 from J, leaving 12 bases between them. This CDR3 is 14 amino acids long. In germline, CDR1 is KGHDR, CDR2 SFDVKD. The CDR3 sequence is CATSQGTTYNEQFF. The CDR3 DNA reads TGTGCCACCAGTCAAGGGACAACTTACAATGAGCAGTTCTTC.

The V and J genes are TRBV3-1 and TRBJ2-7; TRBD2 matches at 10 bases. With V trimmed by 1 base and J by 2 bases, 2 bases remained unmatched. Looked up from germline, CDR1 is LGHDT and CDR2 is YNNKEL (reference sequence). This CDR3 comprises 15 residues. The CDR3 loop is CASSQGAGGPYEQYF. The CDR3 bases are TGTGCCAGCAGCCAAGGAGCGGGGGGGCCCTACGAGCAGTACTTC.

A few counts support this clonotype. The chain employs TRBV18 and TRBJ2-3; D possibly corresponds to TRBD1 (6 bases). This CDR3 is 14 amino acids long. The germline V gene encodes CDR1 KGHSH and CDR2 LQKENI. The V end was cut by 2 bases, the J end by 9 bases, with 15 bases between. In DNA, the CDR3 is TGTGCCAGCTCACCAGAGCAGGGGAGAGTGACGCAGTATTTT. It yields the protein CASSPEQGRVTQYF. Combining the CDR3 with reference TRBV18 and TRBJ2-3 gives the whole variable domain NAGVMQNPRHLVRRRGQEARLRCSPMKGHSHVYWYRQLPEEGLKFMVYLQKENIIDESGMPKERFSAEFPKEGPSILRIQQVVRGDSAAYFCASSPEQGRVTQYFGPGTRLTVL.

This chain joins TRBV29-1 and TRBJ1-5, with a tentative D call TRBD1 (6 bases). This CDR3 has 13 amino acids. The V gene lost 4 bases and the J gene lost 3 bases, with 10 bases spanning the gap. CDR1 is SQVTM, CDR2 ANQGSEA, per germline. The CDR3 region is CSVGQETNQPQHF. DNA of the CDR3: TGCAGCGTTGGACAGGAGACCAATCAGCCCCAGCATTTT.

The table lists this clonotype with a few counts. The rearrangement joins TRBV9 to TRBJ1-1; a possible D gene is TRBD1 (5 bases). The germline gives CDR1 SGDLS, CDR2 YYNGEE. The ends were cut back, 0 bases at V and 5 bases at J, with 8 bases in the middle. The CDR3 spans 13 residues. The CDR3 region has the DNA TGTGCCAGCAGCGTAGCTTCAGGGACTGAAGCTTTCTTT. Translation gives CASSVASGTEAFF.

This chain joins TRBV14 and TRBJ2-5; D is perhaps TRBD1 (6 bases). This CDR3 is 14 amino acids long. V shed 5 bases and J shed 4 bases, with 14 bases lying between them. CDR1 SGHDN and CDR2 FVKESK come from the germline V gene. Here the CDR3 DNA reads TGTGCCAGCAGCTCGACAGGTAGTGGAGAGACCCAGTACTTC. Translated: CASSSTGSGETQYF.

The V and J genes are TRBV29-1 and TRBJ2-3; no reliable D call. Germline V gene lookup returns CDR1 SQVTM and CDR2 ANQGSEA. The CDR3 runs to 10 residues. DNA of the CDR3: TGCAGTGCTTTGATAGATACGCAGTATTTT. Translating it yields CSALIDTQYF.

The chain uses TRBV5-1 and TRBJ1-2, with TRBD1 identical over 7 bases. This CDR3 contains 14 residues. Per the germline V gene, CDR1 is SGHRS and CDR2 is YFSETQ. After removal of 4 bases from V and 4 bases from J, the junction contained 7 bases not matched to a gene. The CDR3 DNA follows: TGCGCCAGCAGCCAACCGGGACAGACCTATGGCTACACCTTC. It codes for CASSQPGQTYGYTF. Filled out from reference TRBV5-1 and TRBJ1-2, the complete variable domain reads KAGVTQTPRYLIKTRGQQVTLSCSPISGHRSVSWYQQTPGQGLQFLFEYFSETQRNKGNFPGRFSGRQFSNSRSEMNVSTLELGDSALYLCASSQPGQTYGYTFGSGTRLTVV.

The chain joins TRBV4-1 to TRBJ2-2; TRBD1 matches 7 bases. The V segment lost 4 bases and the J segment 3 bases; nucleotides outside the gene matches: 8. The CDR3 is made up of 16 amino acids. Per germline, CDR1 MGHRA and CDR2 YSYEKL. The CDR3 sequence is CASSLRGSSDTGELFF. The CDR3 DNA follows: TGCGCCAGCAGCCTCAGGGGGTCTTCCGACACCGGGGAGCTGTTTTTT.

This clonotype was counted between two and nine times. The chain uses TRBV24-1 and TRBJ1-4; TRBD1 aligns across 7 bases. CDR1 and CDR2 (germline): KGHDR, SFDVKD. The CDR3 covers 14 residues. Trimming at V came to 4 bases and at J to 8 bases, leaving 6 bases not matched to a gene. The CDR3 DNA follows: TGTGCCACCAGTGAGCCCGGGACAGAGGAAAAACTGTTTTTT. Its translation: CATSEPGTEEKLFF.

There are a few counts of this clonotype. The chain uses TRBV7-9 and TRBJ2-1; D tentatively reads TRBD1 or TRBD2 (5 bases each). Per germline, CDR1 SEHNR and CDR2 FQNEAQ (reference sequence). V lost 5 bases to trimming and J lost 9 bases, with 14 bases between them. This CDR3 is built from 13 residues. The CDR3 region is CASSTRDGGEQFF. The CDR3 DNA follows: TGTGCCAGCAGCACCCGCGATGGGGGTGAGCAGTTCTTC.

V and J are TRBV18 and TRBJ1-1; tentatively, D is TRBD1 (5 bases). Trimming stripped 0 bases from V and 5 bases from J, with 10 bases between. The CDR3 sequence is 14 residues long. Germline CDR1 reads KGHSH; CDR2 reads LQKENI. The CDR3 sequence is CASSPPGVTTEAFF. In DNA form, the CDR3 reads TGTGCCAGCTCACCACCGGGGGTTACGACTGAAGCTTTCTTT.

This clonotype was seen a few times. The chain recombines TRBV5-1 with TRBJ2-2; unclear D gene. With 3 bases removed from V and 4 bases from J, the gap between germline ends came to 13 bases. This CDR3 is 15 amino acids long. Per the germline V gene, CDR1 is SGHRS and CDR2 is YFSETQ. The DNA for the CDR3 is TGCGCCAGCAGCTCGTTTGGGCCGCCCACCGGGGAGCTGTTTTTT. Translation gives CASSSFGPPTGELFF.

This clonotype was observed a handful of times. The chain links TRBV12-3 or TRBV12-4 to TRBJ2-1; D gene uncertain. This CDR3 has 13 amino acids. Trimming pared 2 bases from V and 8 bases from J, leaving 10 bases between. CDR3 sequence: CASSLRRMDEQFF. The CDR3 nucleotides read TGTGCCAGCAGTTTACGGAGAATGGATGAGCAGTTCTTC.

This sequence joins TRBV24-1 and TRBJ2-1; perhaps TRBD2 as D (7 bases). Germline assignment: CDR1 KGHDR and CDR2 SFDVKD. Trimming removed 1 base at V and 6 bases at J, with 18 bases between. The CDR3 sequence is 17 residues long. The CDR3 sequence is CATSDFAGAGTGNEQFF. In DNA form, the CDR3 reads TGTGCCACCAGTGATTTTGCGGGGGCTGGTACTGGCAATGAGCAGTTCTTC.